A selection of T cell receptor beta chains follows, all from one sample in a study of blood T cell repertoires in COVID-19. Using immunoSEQ multiplex PCR, the repertoire was profiled, and TCRdb retains in-frame clones only, with some absent. The data show tens of thousands of clones, with less than 90% seen just once and more than 15% held by the top ten. The specimen sequenced was peripheral blood. The receptors shown here come from a man at least 80 years old in a cohort sampled during active COVID-19. CDR3s include the opening cysteine and the closing phenylalanine or tryptophan. A D gene is named only where the DNA matches it firmly. Clone size appears in some rows only: once, few, many, or a class for an expanded clone.

NA TRBJ1-2 NA TRBV6-5 TGTGCCAGCAGTAGACAGTCTAACTATGGCTACACCTTC CASSRQSNYGYTF
NA TRBJ2-1 NA TRBV19 TGTGCCAGTAGTGTTGGGACAAGAGGGAATGAGCAGTTCTTC CASSVGTRGNEQFF
NA TRBJ1-1 NA TRBV19 TGTGCCAGTAGTATAGTCTCCAGCACTGAAGCTTTCTTT CASSIVSSTEAFF
TRBD2 TRBJ2-3 NA TRBV5-4 TGTGCCAGCAGCTACCTACTAGCGGGGGGGCCCTCAGATACGCAGTATTTT CASSYLLAGGPSDTQYF
NA TRBJ1-2 NA TRBV27 TGTGCCAGCAGTCCATCGGGGGGGCAGGGCTATGGCTACACCTTC CASSPSGGQGYGYTF
TRBD1 TRBJ1-1 NA TRBV5-1 TGCGCCAGCAGCTTTACAGGGGTTTTGGGCACTGAAGCTTTCTTT CASSFTGVLGTEAFF
NA TRBJ1-6 NA TRBV6-5 TGTGCCAGCACGAGCGGTGGGAGAAAAAGATCACCCCTCCACTTT CASTSGGRKRSPLHF
NA TRBJ1-1 NA TRBV19 TGTGCCAGTAGTATAGTAGAAGGGGTCTCTGAAGCTTTCTTT CASSIVEGVSEAFF
NA TRBJ1-2 few TRBV3-1/TRBV3-2 TGTGCCAGCAGCCAAGAGTGGGAGGGTGCCTATGGCTACACCTTC CASSQEWEGAYGYTF
TRBD1 TRBJ1-5 NA TRBV6-5 TGTGCCAGCAGTTCCCGAGGGGGCGGCAATCAGCCCCAGCATTTT CASSSRGGGNQPQHF
NA TRBJ1-6 NA TRBV7-3 TGTGCCAGCAGCTGGACAGAAAATTCACCCCTCCACTTT CASSWTENSPLHF
TRBD1 TRBJ1-2 NA TRBV19 TGTGCCAGTATGACGACAGGGGGCTCTATCTATGGCTACACCTTC CASMTTGGSIYGYTF
NA TRBJ2-2 NA TRBV18 TGTGCCAGCTCACCGTCCCTTCCGTCGACTGCCGGGGAGCTGTTTTTT CASSPSLPSTAGELFF
NA TRBJ2-2 NA TRBV5-1 TGCGCCAGCAGCTTGCAGGGAAGGAACACCGGGGAGCTGTTTTTT CASSLQGRNTGELFF
NA TRBJ2-3 NA TRBV19 TGTGCCAGTAGTATAGAAGAAGGTGGGGCAAAGTCGGCAGATACGCAGTATTTT CASSIEEGGAKSADTQYF
TRBD2 TRBJ2-1 NA TRBV19 TGTGCCAGTAGCCGTCTAGCGGGTCTTTACAATGAGCAGTTCTTC CASSRLAGLYNEQFF
NA TRBJ1-6 NA TRBV5-4 TGTGCCAGCAGCGAGTCGGGTGGGGGGAATTCACCCCTCCACTTT CASSESGGGNSPLHF
TRBD1 TRBJ1-2 once TRBV18 TGTGCCAGCTCAAAGAGGACAGGGGATCATGAGGGCTACACCTTC CASSKRTGDHEGYTF
NA TRBJ1-5 NA TRBV11-1 TGTGCCAGCAGCTTACGGGAGGGCCGGGGGCCCCAGCATTTT CASSLREGRGPQHF
NA TRBJ1-3 NA TRBV28 TGTGCCAGCAGTTTCCGGGGGGGAAACACCATATATTTT CASSFRGGNTIYF
NA TRBJ2-3 NA TRBV24-1 TGTGCCACCAGTGATCCTAGCAGGCGCAGGGATACGCAGTATTTT CATSDPSRRRDTQYF
NA TRBJ1-5 NA TRBV28 TGTGCCAGCCGAGACAGCAGCAATCAGCCCCAGCATTTT CASRDSSNQPQHF
NA TRBJ1-2 NA TRBV5-1 TGCGCCAGCAGAGGCGGAGGCTATGGCTACACCTTC CASRGGGYGYTF
TRBD1 TRBJ2-1 NA TRBV7-9 TGTGCCAGCAGGCTACGGGACAGGGGGGAGAATGAGCAGTTCTTC CASRLRDRGENEQFF
NA TRBJ1-1 NA TRBV12-3/TRBV12-4 TGTGCCACCGCCGCGGGGGCGAACACTGAAGCTTTCTTT CATAAGANTEAFF
TRBD1 TRBJ1-2 NA TRBV27 TGTGCCAGCAGTCCCGGGACAGGGATCTTTCATGGCTACACCTTC CASSPGTGIFHGYTF
TRBD1 TRBJ1-2 NA TRBV9 TGTGCCAGCAGCGCCGGACAGGGAGGTCACTATGGCTACACCTTC CASSAGQGGHYGYTF
NA TRBJ2-1 NA TRBV6-2/TRBV6-3 TGTGCCAGCAGTTCCGGACAGATTTACAATGAGCAGTTCTTC CASSSGQIYNEQFF
NA TRBJ1-2 NA TRBV7-8 TGTGCCAGCAGCTTAGCGCAAGGGGATTTGGCGAATGGCTACACCTTC CASSLAQGDLANGYTF
NA TRBJ1-5 NA TRBV19 TGTGCCAGTAGTACCCAAACAGGCCCCTATCAGCCCCAGCATTTT CASSTQTGPYQPQHF
TRBD1 TRBJ2-7 NA TRBV19 TGTGCCAGTAGTATAGACGAGACAGGGCCGTCCTACGAGCAGTACTTC CASSIDETGPSYEQYF
NA TRBJ2-3 NA TRBV7-2 TGTGCCAGCAGGAAAAACATTGATACGCAGTATTTT CASRKNIDTQYF
NA TRBJ1-2 NA TRBV6-5 TGTGCCAGTGGGGTTGGCAGGGCGTTGTATGGCTACACCTTC CASGVGRALYGYTF
NA TRBJ1-1 NA TRBV20-1 TGCAGTGCTAGTCGGTTCGCTGAAGCTTTCTTT CSASRFAEAFF
NA TRBJ2-7 few TRBV7-9 TGTGCCAGCAGCCGTGAAGCTAGTGAGCGGCCCTACGAGCAGTACTTC CASSREASERPYEQYF
NA TRBJ2-2 NA TRBV18 TGTGCCAGCTCACCACTACAGGGCAGCGGGGAGCTGTTTTTT CASSPLQGSGELFF
TRBD2 TRBJ2-1 NA TRBV20-1 TGCAGTGCTAGTAGTAGCGGGGGCGCGAGCTCCTACAATGAGCAGTTCTTC CSASSSGGASSYNEQFF
TRBD1 TRBJ1-1 once TRBV3-1/TRBV3-2 TGTGCCAGCAGCCATCTCCGGGACAGGGGCACTGAAGCTTTCTTT CASSHLRDRGTEAFF
NA TRBJ2-3 NA TRBV3-1/TRBV3-2 TGTGCCAGCAGCCAAGACTTGCCGTGGGCGGGGGATACGCAGTATTTT CASSQDLPWAGDTQYF
TRBD2 TRBJ2-5 NA TRBV4-1 TGCGCCAGCAGCCCTAGCGGGGGGCCGGGAGAGACCCAGTACTTC CASSPSGGPGETQYF
NA TRBJ1-4 NA TRBV4-1 TGCGCCAGCAGCCAAGATCCGCAGGGGTCGGAAAAACTGTTTTTT CASSQDPQGSEKLFF
TRBD2 TRBJ2-3 NA TRBV5-1 TGCGCCAGCAACGTAGGTCCCCCGGGGGGGAGCACAGATACGCAGTATTTT CASNVGPPGGSTDTQYF